This T cell receptor (beta chain) was recorded in a study of CD8 T cells in ankylosing spondylitis. Points from the study as a whole: Disease-linked clones displayed a CD8+ phenotype and appeared relatively rarely in peripheral blood. In synovial fluid and blood from reactive arthritis, some motif variants were previously reported. A motif of 7 or 8 highly homologous TCR beta variants was seen as apparently characteristic of ankylosing spondylitis blood.

Trimming left V 5 bases short and J 4 bases short, with 17 bases between. Germline loops: CDR1 MDHEN, CDR2 SYDVKM. The CDR3 consists of 15 residues. As regards this clonotype: Its antigen is unidentified.

TCRdb redid the calling of the 5' RACE reads with MiXCR, one entry per CDR3 protein. Of 750,000 to 850,000 distinct CDR3 sequences listed, approximately 12% are singletons. Material for sequencing was blood, either unsorted or a sorted T cell fraction (not recorded which). The source is a male donor with ankylosing spondylitis. The chain employs TRBV28 and TRBJ1-2, with D unresolved. CDR3 sequence reads: CASSPGGAAAYGYTF. CDR3 nucleotides: TGTGCCAGCAGTCCCGGAGGTGCGGCAGCCTATGGCTACACCTTC.